The rows below give T cell receptor beta chains drawn from one sample of a study of T cells expressing NK-cell markers. TCRdb re-called the 5' RACE reads and shows each CDR3 protein once, DNA omitted. This listing includes 350,000 to 450,000 distinct CDR3 sequences. The specimen sequenced was blood T cells: a sorted CD56 or NKG2C T cell subset, CD4+ or CD8+ T cells, or bulk PBMC T cells (not recorded which). These TCRs come from a man between 18 and 69 years old in good health. Both conserved end residues are part of each CDR3. Each record gives: J gene, V gene, CDR3 protein.

>TRBJ2-7|TRBV6-2/TRBV6-3
CASDDSHSYEQYF
>TRBJ2-3|TRBV7-9
CASSWGGGRDDTQYF
>TRBJ2-5|TRBV28
CASSLRQGLRTQYF
>TRBJ2-5|TRBV20-1
CSANSYTATPTQYF
>TRBJ1-1|TRBV6-2/TRBV6-3
CASSPRAGSEAFF
>TRBJ2-2|TRBV6-2/TRBV6-3
CASRGGVTTGELFF
>TRBJ2-5|TRBV6-1
CASIPGQGDWTQYF
>TRBJ1-2|TRBV6-5
CASSYSSTGQGYGYTF
>TRBJ1-4|TRBV5-6
CASSQGTEWGEKLFF
>TRBJ1-5|TRBV9
CASSVGVDQPQHF
>TRBJ2-2|TRBV7-2
CASSSRWTGELFF
>TRBJ1-4|TRBV7-9
CASSPAFGNGLFF
>TRBJ2-3|TRBV20-1
CSASGGRQGAWDTQYF
>TRBJ2-1|TRBV7-9
CASSLWALAGTSGEQFF
>TRBJ2-1|TRBV7-9
CASSPGGGNEQFF
>TRBJ2-3|TRBV2
CASTLGLLSTDTQYF
>TRBJ2-1|TRBV20-1
CSAKQNNYNEQFF
>TRBJ1-5|TRBV20-1
CSASPSLGDQPQHF
>TRBJ1-5|TRBV2
CASSGGGRSQPQHF
>TRBJ1-2|TRBV29-1
CSVVSQSNGYTF
>TRBJ2-2|TRBV12-3/TRBV12-4
CASRPPGWGGYTGELFF
>TRBJ2-3|TRBV4-1
CASSHPGLGDTDTQYF
>TRBJ2-2|TRBV29-1
CSVHPGTGELFF
>TRBJ2-1|TRBV20-1
CSATLDWDNEQFF
>TRBJ2-1|TRBV3-1
CASSQMRAGGAGNEQFF
>TRBJ2-5|TRBV6-1
CASSELAAQETQYF
>TRBJ2-7|TRBV6-5
CASSLSGGVGEQYF
>TRBJ2-3|TRBV2
CASSALPGGGVTDTQYF
>TRBJ1-2|TRBV18
CASSPIQGSGGYTF
>TRBJ1-2|TRBV7-2
CASSPSVGYGYTF
>TRBJ2-6|TRBV5-1
CASSFSQVGANVLTF
>TRBJ1-1|TRBV7-9
CASSLGGSAEAFF
>TRBJ1-1|TRBV6-1
CASTPTGGTSEAFF
>TRBJ2-3|TRBV6-1
CASRKGTGLAGSTDTQYF
>TRBJ2-7|TRBV19
CASSMNGLVGYEQYF
>TRBJ2-1|TRBV28
CASSPRVGGYNEQFF
>TRBJ2-3|TRBV28
CASSLLADTQYF
>TRBJ1-2|TRBV19
CASSYSGMGYTF
>TRBJ2-1|TRBV5-5
CASSLLDRTYNEQFF
>TRBJ2-5|TRBV2
CASSEFGRQETQYF
>TRBJ2-7|TRBV18
CASSRTGTGDSEQYF
>TRBJ2-4|TRBV18
CASARLDISKNIQYF
>TRBJ2-4|TRBV2
CASQGGAWGNIQYF
>TRBJ1-1|TRBV5-5
CASSALTRNTEAFF
>TRBJ1-6|TRBV6-5
CASSYSNSMASPLHF
>TRBJ2-4|TRBV19
CASSSRDRNYIQYF
>TRBJ1-3|TRBV12-3/TRBV12-4
CASRTSGLGNTIYF
>TRBJ2-7|TRBV5-1
CASSETGGGLSYEQYF
>TRBJ1-1|TRBV6-2/TRBV6-3
CASSPIGTGMNTEAFF
>TRBJ1-6|TRBV7-2
CASSSPGGLLEGSPLHF
>TRBJ1-5|TRBV19
CASSDDRLVYQPQHF
>TRBJ2-3|TRBV3-1
CASSRSSSGGATDTQYF
>TRBJ1-6|TRBV9
CASTTGQGNSPLHF
>TRBJ2-2|TRBV29-1
CSVVPQGGNGELFF
>TRBJ1-1|TRBV18
CASSPPAGHLSTEAFF